The source of this T cell receptor beta chain is a study of PD-1 blockade in classical Hodgkin lymphoma. Study in general: Patients were treated with nivolumab at 3 mg/kg, and this was given intravenously every 2 weeks.

This sample's time point: cycle 4 day 1 (C4D1), after more than five weeks of nivolumab. Every patient was affected by relapse after autologous stem cell transplantation, while exposure to brentuximab vedotin was not uniform. This clone has at least ten counts. Libraries were prepared by immunoSEQ multiplex PCR; TCRdb keeps only in-frame clonotypes and omits some of them. The table records 23,000 or so clones, around 68% of them present only once. The CDR3 has 15 amino acids. Specimen: peripheral blood mononuclear cells (PBMCs), collected before the fourth cycle of nivolumab. The chain recombines TRBV21-1 with TRBJ1-5; no DNA check was done on the table's D call, TRBD1. TRBV21-1 has pseudogene status. The clonotype was recovered from a human donor with classical Hodgkin lymphoma. The CDR3 DNA is TGTGCCAGCAGCAAAGATAGGGGGAGCAATCAGCCCCAGCATTTT. It yields the protein CASSKDRGSNQPQHF.